These 2 T cell receptor beta chains were sequenced from one sample in a study of shared clonotypes between healthy human individuals. Profiled with immunoSEQ multiplex PCR; TCRdb holds only in-frame clones, not every one. Here the sample spans more than 1.2 million clones, about 98.5% being singletons. The source material was naive CD4+ T cells sorted from blood. Subset noted: CD45RA+ positively selected. These receptors were collected from a man aged 25 to 40 in good health.

The rearrangement uses TRBV11-2 and TRBJ2-7; 15 bases map to TRBD2. The CDR3 sequence is 17 residues long. Germline loops: CDR1 SGHAT, CDR2 FQNNGV. V lost 7 bases and J lost 7; bases outside the gene matches: 14. The CDR3 coding sequence is TGTGCCAGCATCCCCGGACTAGCGGGAGGGGCTTTATATGAGCAGTACTTC. It encodes CASIPGLAGGALYEQYF.

This chain's CDR3 is CAVGQGTDTQYF. In DNA form, the CDR3 reads TGTGCCGTGGGACAAGGCACAGATACGCAGTATTTT. The chain is built from TRBV19 and TRBJ2-3; D is possibly TRBD1 (6 bases). Germline loops: CDR1 LNHDA, CDR2 SQIVND (reference sequence). Trimming stripped 11 bases from V and 1 base from J, with 10 bases between. This CDR3 comprises 12 residues.